The clone carrying this T cell receptor (beta chain) came up once. This entry is derived from a study of cytomegalovirus exposure and HLA in healthy donors. The CDR3 is made up of 16 amino acids. Trimming removed 4 bases from V and 0 bases from J; junction bases left unmatched: 6. Germline CDR1 reads SGHTS; CDR2 reads YDEGEE. PCR involved 60 Vbeta and 13 Jbeta primers. TCRdb's table, derived via immunoSEQ multiplex PCR, lists solely in-frame clones and lacks some. The data contain 100,000 to 150,000 clones, around 74% of them singletons. The sequenced sample was PBMCs. This chain links TRBV5-8 with TRBJ1-3, with 8 nucleotides matching TRBD1. The TCR originated in a male donor in good health and CMV-seronegative. The CDR3 here is CASSPRTGPSGNTIYF. CDR3 DNA: TGTGCCAGCAGCCCCCGGACAGGGCCCTCTGGAAACACCATATATTTT. The whole variable domain, filled in from reference TRBV5-8 and TRBJ1-3, reads EAGVTQSPTHLIKTRGQQATLRCSPISGHTSVYWYQQALGLGLQFLLWYDEGEERNRGNFPPRFSGRQFPNYSSELNVNALELEDSALYLCASSPRTGPSGNTIYFGEGSWLTVV.